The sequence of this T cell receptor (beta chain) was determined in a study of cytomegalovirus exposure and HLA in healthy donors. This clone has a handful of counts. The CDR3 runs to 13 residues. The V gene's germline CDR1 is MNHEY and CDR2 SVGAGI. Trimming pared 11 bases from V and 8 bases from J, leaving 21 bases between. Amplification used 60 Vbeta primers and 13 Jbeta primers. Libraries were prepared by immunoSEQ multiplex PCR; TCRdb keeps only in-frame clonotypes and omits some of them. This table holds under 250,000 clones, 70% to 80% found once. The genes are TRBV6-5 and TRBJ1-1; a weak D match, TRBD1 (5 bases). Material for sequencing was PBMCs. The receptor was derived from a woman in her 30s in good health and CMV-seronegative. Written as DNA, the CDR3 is TGTGCCGCCTTTGACCGGGGGGTAATGGAAGCTTTCTTT. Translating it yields CAAFDRGVMEAFF.